The 11 T cell receptor beta chains below were found in one sample sequenced in a study of blood T cell repertoires in COVID-19 (dated by TCRdb to between 2020 and 2021). The method was the immunoSEQ multiplex PCR assay. Sourced from immuneACCESS, this table was stored by TCRdb with only in-frame sequences that have V and J called. A share of the clones is absent; for the studies checked, an unresolved V gene accounts for under half, and the remainder has no known explanation. This sample lists 150,000 to 200,000 clones; 60% to 85% were detected once. Around a sixth of the sample is held by the ten biggest clonotypes. The sequenced sample consisted of peripheral blood. These receptors all come from a man aged 55-75 years with active or convalescent COVID-19.

This chain connects TRBV19 to TRBJ1-6; maybe TRBD1 (5 bases). Germline V lookup: CDR1 LNHDA, CDR2 SQIVND (reference sequence). The V end was cut by 4 bases, the J end by 5 bases, with 9 bases between. The CDR3 has 14 residues. CDR3 DNA: TGTGCCAGTAGTAGGAGGGGCGATAATTCACCCCTCCACTTT. Its protein product is CASSRRGDNSPLHF.

This clone was seen only once. Other nucleotide sequences from this sample produce the same CDR3. This chain joins TRBV28 and TRBJ1-5, with 10 bases that match TRBD1. This CDR3 region has 15 residues. The V and J ends lost 6 bases and 4 bases, in that order; junction bases with no gene match: 6. CDR1 is MDHEN, CDR2 SYDVKM, per germline. The CDR3 here is CASSRWTGGNQPQHF. In DNA, the CDR3 is TGTGCCAGCAGCCGTTGGACAGGGGGGAATCAGCCCCAGCATTTT.

The rearrangement uses TRBV4-3 and TRBJ1-2; D may be TRBD1 (6 bases). Germline CDR1 reads LGHNA; CDR2 reads YSLEER. The CDR3 runs 15 residues. V dropped 8 bases and J dropped 8 bases, with 24 bases sitting between them. The DNA of the CDR3 is TGCGCCAGCCGATACTGGTCAACAGGGTTTGGAGGCTACACCTTC. This translates into CASRYWSTGFGGYTF.

The rearrangement links TRBV5-6 to TRBJ1-2; D unclear. This CDR3 contains 13 residues. Germline V gene sequence: CDR1 SGHDT, CDR2 YYEEEE. Trimming removed 2 bases at V and 2 bases at J, with 7 bases between. CDR3 sequence reads: CASSFGGNYGYTF. The DNA of the CDR3 is TGTGCCAGCAGCTTCGGCGGGAACTATGGCTACACCTTC.

The rearrangement uses TRBV5-1 and TRBJ1-6, with 9 bases fitting TRBD1. The CDR3 is 15 residues long. Trimming cost V 0 bases and J 10 bases; bases outside gene matches: 5. Germline V gene sequence: CDR1 SGHRS, CDR2 YFSETQ. Written as DNA, the CDR3 is TGCGCCAGCAGCTTGGAGGGACAGGGAGCCTCACCCCTCCACTTT. Translating gives CASSLEGQGASPLHF.

This clone was seen once. V gene TRBV28 combines with J gene TRBJ2-3; tentatively, D is TRBD2 (5 bases). This CDR3 has 13 amino acids. Germline values: CDR1 MDHEN, CDR2 SYDVKM. Trimming stripped 6 bases from V and 7 bases from J, with 14 bases between. CDR3 sequence reads: CASSDTRGYTQYF. CDR3 nucleotides: TGTGCCAGCAGCGACACTAGAGGATATACGCAGTATTTT.

This chain uses TRBV7-3 with TRBJ2-5, with D perhaps TRBD1 (7 bases). The V gene's germline CDR1 is SGHTA and CDR2 FQGTGA. The V and J ends lost 2 bases and 5 bases respectively, with 9 bases between them. There are 13 residues in the CDR3. The CDR3 nucleotides read TGTGCCAGCAGCTTAGCAGGGGGGGAGACCCAGTACTTC. Encoded protein: CASSLAGGETQYF.

The chain uses TRBV5-1 and TRBJ2-7, with D hard to call. The CDR3 spans 15 residues. The germline V and J ends were trimmed by 4 bases and 3 bases, with 17 bases remaining between them. Germline V gene lookup returns CDR1 SGHRS and CDR2 YFSETQ. The CDR3 region has the DNA TGCGCCAGCAGCATCGACGGAGCACCCGACTACGAGCAGTACTTC. Its protein is CASSIDGAPDYEQYF.

This clone was counted ten times or more. The chain couples TRBV2 to TRBJ1-2; weak D call: TRBD1 (6 bases). Deletions cut 6 bases from V and 7 bases from J, with 15 bases between. Germline V lookup: CDR1 SNHLY, CDR2 FYNNEI. The CDR3 has 13 residues. For the CDR3, the DNA is TGTGCCAGCAGGGGCGACAGGCTCGCTGGCTACACCTTC. This encodes CASRGDRLAGYTF.

This clone was observed a handful of times. The chain has TRBV10-3 and TRBJ1-2, with 9 bases fitting TRBD1. Germline V gene data show CDR1 as ENHRY and CDR2 as SYGVKD. Trimming cost V 0 bases and J 8 bases; bases outside gene matches: 7. CDR3 length: 15 residues. The CDR3 here is CAISESLWTGDGYTF. CDR3 DNA: TGTGCCATCAGTGAGTCGTTGTGGACAGGGGACGGCTACACCTTC.

The chain uses TRBV5-6 and TRBJ2-1; D possibly corresponds to TRBD2 (6 bases). Germline-derived CDR1 and CDR2 are SGHDT and YYEEEE. CDR3 length: 14 amino acids. The V and J ends lost 3 bases and 7 bases respectively, with 14 bases between them. For the CDR3, the DNA is TGTGCCAGCAGCTCCGGAGGGTATCTTAATGAGCAGTTCTTC. Translation: CASSSGGYLNEQFF.